Described below is a single T cell receptor beta chain sequence and its context. What it binds is unknown. The data were taken from a study of T cell responses to AZD1222 COVID-19 vaccine. Study-wide results and caveats: When two AZD1222 doses had been given, Spike-specific TCR breadth and depth rose. The donor group comprised mostly white British people and more females; the analysis possibly underestimated clonal diversity.

Germline V gene sequence: CDR1 KGHSH, CDR2 LQKENI. The CDR3 has 14 amino acids. V lost 2 bases to trimming and J lost 4 bases; unmatched junction nucleotides: 4. Assay used: immunoSEQ multiplex PCR; TCRdb lists only in-frame clones, some missing. The sample yields around 94,000 clones, 85% seen once. The sample here was peripheral blood, taken 28 days after the second AZD1222 dose. The chain links TRBV18 to TRBJ2-7; 8 bases agree with TRBD1. The receptor comes from an adult who received the AZD1222 COVID-19 vaccine. The CDR3 here is CASSPYQGAYEQYF. Written as DNA, the CDR3 is TGTGCCAGCTCACCATACCAGGGGGCGTACGAGCAGTACTTC.